A single sample gave rise to the 18 T cell receptor beta chains below, sequenced in a study of Ad26.COV2.S vaccination and SARS-CoV-2 variants (dated by TCRdb to the early 2020s). The intended sense of this specimen's treatment or condition label: some 20 received Ad26.COV2.S at low or high dose, single or two shots; about 5 received placebo; per-sample allocation not given. Repertoires of vaccine and placebo recipients were sequenced from samples collected on day 63 after the first injection. Library construction relied on the immunoSEQ multiplex PCR assay. Held by TCRdb, this immuneACCESS table contains in-frame sequences only and omits some clones. Under half of the omission traces to an unresolved V gene where checked; the cause of the rest is unknown. Recorded for this sample are hundreds of thousands of clones; roughly nine tenths of them occurred a single time. Of the sample, approximately 5.9% falls within the top ten clones.

The sample was peripheral blood, taken in a trial of Ad26.COV2.S vaccine versus placebo. The receptor set was obtained from a person aged 18-65 years who received the Ad26.COV2.S COVID-19 vaccine or a placebo.

The J gene is TRBJ2-3, the V gene TRBV7-2; D is uncertain. The CDR3 covers 13 residues. CDR1 is SGHTA, CDR2 FQGNSA, per germline. V lost 3 bases, J lost 6 bases, and 10 bases lay in between. CDR3 coding DNA: TGTGCCAGCAGCTTCTACAAAGTGGATACGCAGTATTTT. Its protein product is CASSFYKVDTQYF.

The V call is TRBV11-3, the J call TRBJ2-1; TRBD2 matches 14 bases. The CDR3 has 16 residues. Losses at the gene ends were 1 base for V and 7 bases for J; bases not matched to a gene: 3. The germline CDR1 and CDR2 sequences are SGHNT and YENEEA. The CDR3 nucleotides are TGTGCCAGCAGCTTAGGACTAGCGGGGGGGCAGAATGAGCAGTTCTTC. Protein sequence: CASSLGLAGGQNEQFF.

The V and J genes are TRBV11-2 and TRBJ2-7; D is unclear. V lost 2 bases, J lost 3 bases, and 11 bases lay in between. The length of the CDR3 is 14 residues. Germline CDR1 is SGHAT and CDR2 is FQNNGV. CDR3 sequence reads: CASSLNSQNYEQYF. CDR3 sequence (DNA): TGTGCCAGCAGCTTAAACAGTCAAAACTACGAGCAGTACTTC.

As for this clone: Other nucleotide sequences from this sample produce the same CDR3. The chain employs TRBV7-9 and TRBJ1-1; D uncertain. Trimming left V 3 bases short and J 1 base short, with 6 bases between. The CDR3 has 13 amino acids. The germline V gene has CDR1 SEHNR and CDR2 FQNEAQ (reference sequence). CDR3 residues: CASSLRQNTEAFF. The CDR3 DNA reads as TGTGCCAGCAGCTTGCGACAGAACACTGAAGCTTTCTTT.

This rearrangement joins TRBV5-1 to TRBJ2-1; 8 positions agree with TRBD2. V was clipped by 4 bases and J by 7 bases; unmatched bases: 13. The length of the CDR3 is 16 residues. Germline CDR1 reads SGHRS; CDR2 reads YFSETQ. The CDR3 DNA reads TGCGCCAGCAGCCAGGAAGTCGGGAGGGTCTCAAATGAGCAGTTCTTC. Translation gives CASSQEVGRVSNEQFF.

The chain uses TRBV5-1 and TRBJ2-5; 10 bases fit TRBD2. There are 15 residues in the CDR3. The J segment lost 5 bases and the V segment lost 7 bases, leaving 11 bases of the junction unmatched. Per the germline V gene, CDR1 is SGHRS and CDR2 is YFSETQ. The chain's CDR3 is CASHALAGARETQYF. CDR3 nucleotide sequence: TGCGCCAGCCACGCGCTAGCGGGAGCAAGGGAGACCCAGTACTTC.

The CDR3 DNA follows: TGTGCCAGCAGCTCTAAAACCGGGACAAGGAGGAACATTCAGTACTTC. It encodes CASSSKTGTRRNIQYF. This chain links TRBV5-4 with TRBJ2-4; TRBD1 might be the D (6 bases). Per the germline V gene, CDR1 is SGHNT and CDR2 is YYREEE (reference sequence). The CDR3 has 16 residues. With 3 bases removed from V and 7 bases from J, the gap between germline ends came to 20 bases.

The rearrangement uses TRBV5-8 and TRBJ1-1; D uncertain. Per the germline V gene, CDR1 is SGHTS and CDR2 is YDEGEE. V dropped 1 base and J dropped 8 bases, with 6 bases sitting between them. This CDR3 is built from 11 residues. The DNA for the CDR3 is TGTGCCAGCAGCTTGATCACAGAAGCTTTCTTT. This codes for CASSLITEAFF.

The chain is built from TRBV3-1 (or the pseudogene TRBV3-2) and TRBJ1-1; D perhaps matches TRBD1 (5 bases). This CDR3 region has 17 residues. The germline V and J ends were trimmed by 0 bases and 1 base, with 15 bases remaining between them. Germline V gene sequence: CDR1 LGHDT, CDR2 YNNKEL (reference sequence). This CDR3 is CASSQDLAGPRNTEAFF. The CDR3 DNA reads as TGTGCCAGCAGCCAAGATCTTGCGGGGCCGAGGAACACTGAAGCTTTCTTT.

J is TRBJ1-1 and V is TRBV4-2; a possible D gene is TRBD1 (5 bases). V lost 1 base, J lost 4 bases, and 7 bases lay in between. The germline gives CDR1 LGHNA, CDR2 YNFKEQ. The CDR3 totals 13 residues. CDR3 in amino acids: CASSQAGFTEAFF. The DNA of the CDR3 is TGTGCCAGCAGCCAAGCAGGGTTCACTGAAGCTTTCTTT.

CDR3 sequence: CASSSMSAYNEQFF. The CDR3 bases are TGTGCCAGCAGCTCGATGAGCGCCTACAATGAGCAGTTCTTC. The J gene is TRBJ2-1, the V gene TRBV7-9; D gene ambiguous. The length of the CDR3 is 14 residues. V lost 4 bases, J lost 2 bases, and 9 bases lay in between. Germline V gene data show CDR1 as SEHNR and CDR2 as FQNEAQ (reference sequence).

J is TRBJ2-5 and V is TRBV7-2; weak D call: TRBD1 (6 bases). The V gene's germline CDR1 is SGHTA and CDR2 FQGNSA. The CDR3 loop spans 14 amino acids. V dropped 7 bases and J dropped 3 bases, with 15 bases sitting between them. This chain's CDR3 is CASTPPGVEETQYF. In DNA, the CDR3 is TGTGCCAGCACCCCCCCAGGGGTTGAAGAGACCCAGTACTTC.

The chain combines TRBV13 with TRBJ2-5; the D gene could be TRBD1 or TRBD2 (6 bases each). Germline loops: CDR1 PRHDT, CDR2 FYEKMQ (reference sequence). The CDR3 has 14 residues. V was shortened by 2 bases and J by 2 bases, with 9 bases between the two germline ends. This chain's CDR3 is CASSLKGGQETQYF. Written as DNA, the CDR3 is TGTGCCAGCAGCTTAAAGGGGGGACAAGAGACCCAGTACTTC.

V is TRBV27 and J is TRBJ1-4, with D possibly TRBD1 on 5 matching bases. The CDR3 is 14 amino acids. Trimming removed 4 bases from V and 5 bases from J, with 11 bases in between. CDR1 MNHEY and CDR2 SMNVEV come from the germline V gene (reference sequence). The CDR3 loop is CASSSGGGNEKLFF. The CDR3 coding sequence is TGTGCCAGCAGTTCTGGGGGGGGAAATGAAAAACTGTTTTTT.

V gene TRBV19 combines with J gene TRBJ2-7, with D unclear. Deletions cut 1 base from V and 0 bases from J, with 16 bases between. CDR3 length equals 17 residues. Germline values: CDR1 LNHDA, CDR2 SQIVND (reference sequence). This chain's CDR3 is CASSIASGSTFSYEQYF. For the CDR3, the DNA is TGTGCCAGTAGTATAGCATCAGGCAGTACCTTCTCCTACGAGCAGTACTTC.

The chain has TRBV5-1 and TRBJ2-1; D uncertain. Trimming took 4 bases from V and 4 from J, leaving 18 bases between them. Looked up from germline, CDR1 is SGHRS and CDR2 is YFSETQ. The CDR3 has 16 residues. In DNA form, the CDR3 reads TGCGCCAGCAGCCCCCCCGAGCTAGGACCTTACAATGAGCAGTTCTTC. Its protein is CASSPPELGPYNEQFF. Drawing the rest from reference TRBV5-1 and TRBJ2-1, the complete variable domain is KAGVTQTPRYLIKTRGQQVTLSCSPISGHRSVSWYQQTPGQGLQFLFEYFSETQRNKGNFPGRFSGRQFSNSRSEMNVSTLELGDSALYLCASSPPELGPYNEQFFGPGTRLTVL.

This sequence joins TRBV7-3 and TRBJ2-7; 16 bases align to TRBD2. This CDR3 region has 18 residues. The V segment lost 5 bases and the J segment 5 bases; nucleotides outside the gene matches: 12. Germline V lookup: CDR1 SGHTA, CDR2 FQGTGA. CDR3 residues: CASSHRGTSGGAEHEQYF. CDR3 sequence (DNA): TGTGCCAGCAGCCATCGCGGGACTAGCGGGGGGGCGGAACACGAGCAGTACTTC.

CDR3: CASRPGTNEKLFF. The CDR3, as DNA: TGTGCCAGCCGGCCAGGGACTAATGAAAAACTGTTTTTT. The chain carries TRBV2 and TRBJ1-4; TRBD1 is a possible D gene (5 bases). Germline V CDR1 and CDR2: SNHLY, FYNNEI. Trimming stripped 8 bases from V and 2 bases from J, with 9 bases between. CDR3 length: 13 residues.